The TCR beta chain under discussion was sequenced for a study of tumor and adjacent non-tumor tissue in lung cancer. TCRbeta libraries were built with three rounds of nested PCR, modified from ARM-PCR. TCRdb passed the multiplex PCR reads through MiXCR, listing each CDR3 protein once. The repertoire includes around 140,000 distinct CDR3 sequences, approximately 66% of them detected once, and roughly 18% sits in the top ten. Germline values: CDR1 MNHNS, CDR2 SASEGT. The CDR3 is 15 residues long. This sample's RNA came from whole unsorted tissue. A remark on this clonotype: This may be a read error: a much more frequent sequence differs by one nucleotide.

This chain links TRBV6-1 with TRBJ2-1, with TRBD2 matching over 10 bases. The specimen was lung tumor tissue. The source of this sequence is a man in his fifties or sixties with small cell lung cancer. The CDR3 protein is CARSVSGRVYNEQFF. The CDR3 coding sequence is TGTGCCAGAAGTGTCAGCGGGAGGGTATACAATGAGCAGTTCTTC.